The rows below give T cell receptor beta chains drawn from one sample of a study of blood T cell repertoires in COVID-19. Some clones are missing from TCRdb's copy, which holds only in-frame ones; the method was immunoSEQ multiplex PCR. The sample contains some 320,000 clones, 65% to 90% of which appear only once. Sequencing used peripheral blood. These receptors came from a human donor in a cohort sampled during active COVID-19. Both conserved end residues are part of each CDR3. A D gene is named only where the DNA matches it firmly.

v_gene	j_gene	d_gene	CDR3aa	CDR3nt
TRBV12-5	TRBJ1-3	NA	CASGPWGQTPGNTIYF	TGTGCTAGTGGTCCTTGGGGGCAGACTCCTGGAAACACCATATATTTT
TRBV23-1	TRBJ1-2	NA	CATTGSDGYTF	TGCGCCACTACAGGGAGTGATGGCTACACCTTC
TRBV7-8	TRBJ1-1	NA	CASSLGQGNTEAFF	TGTGCCAGCAGCTTGGGCCAGGGGAACACTGAAGCTTTCTTT
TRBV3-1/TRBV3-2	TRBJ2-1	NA	CASSQRGSGEQFF	TGTGCCAGCAGCCAAAGGGGCTCCGGTGAGCAGTTCTTC
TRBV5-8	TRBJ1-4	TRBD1	CASSLGAGGSEKLFF	TGTGCCAGCAGCTTGGGGGCAGGGGGAAGTGAAAAACTGTTTTTT
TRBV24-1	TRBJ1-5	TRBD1	CATSDPGTGDHQPQHF	TGTGCCACCAGTGATCCCGGGACAGGGGACCATCAGCCCCAGCATTTT
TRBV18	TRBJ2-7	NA	CASSQGAPYEQYF	TGTGCCAGCTCACAAGGGGCTCCCTACGAGCAGTACTTC
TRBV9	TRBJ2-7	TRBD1	CASSVFGQGDEQYF	TGTGCCAGCAGCGTTTTCGGACAGGGTGACGAGCAGTACTTC
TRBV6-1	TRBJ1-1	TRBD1	CASSEKGQGGEAFF	TGTGCCAGCAGTGAAAAGGGACAGGGAGGCGAAGCTTTCTTT
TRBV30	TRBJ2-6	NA	CAWSAVTLRISGANVLTF	TGTGCCTGGAGTGCCGTTACCCTGCGCATCTCTGGGGCCAACGTCCTGACTTTC
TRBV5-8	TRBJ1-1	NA	CASSLDLSTEAFF	TGTGCCAGCAGCTTGGATCTTAGCACTGAAGCTTTCTTT
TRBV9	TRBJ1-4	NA	CASSPWDNHEKLFF	TGTGCCAGCAGCCCTTGGGACAATCATGAAAAACTGTTTTTT